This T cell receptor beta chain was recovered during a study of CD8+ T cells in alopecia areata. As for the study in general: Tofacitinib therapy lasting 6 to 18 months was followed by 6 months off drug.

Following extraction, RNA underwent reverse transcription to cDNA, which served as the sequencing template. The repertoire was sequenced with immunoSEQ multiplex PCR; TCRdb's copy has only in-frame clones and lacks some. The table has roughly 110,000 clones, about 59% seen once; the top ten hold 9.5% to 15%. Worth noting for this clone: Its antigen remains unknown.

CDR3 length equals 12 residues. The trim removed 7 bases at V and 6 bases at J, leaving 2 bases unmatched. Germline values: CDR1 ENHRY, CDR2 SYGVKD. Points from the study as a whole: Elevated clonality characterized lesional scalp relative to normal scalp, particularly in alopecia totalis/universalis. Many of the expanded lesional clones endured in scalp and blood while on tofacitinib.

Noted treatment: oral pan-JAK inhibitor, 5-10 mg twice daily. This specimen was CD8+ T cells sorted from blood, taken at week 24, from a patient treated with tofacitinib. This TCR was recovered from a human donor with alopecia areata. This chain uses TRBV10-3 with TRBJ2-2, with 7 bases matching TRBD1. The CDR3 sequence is CAIIGQAGELFF. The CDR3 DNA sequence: TGTGCCATCATCGGACAGGCCGGGGAGCTGTTTTTT.